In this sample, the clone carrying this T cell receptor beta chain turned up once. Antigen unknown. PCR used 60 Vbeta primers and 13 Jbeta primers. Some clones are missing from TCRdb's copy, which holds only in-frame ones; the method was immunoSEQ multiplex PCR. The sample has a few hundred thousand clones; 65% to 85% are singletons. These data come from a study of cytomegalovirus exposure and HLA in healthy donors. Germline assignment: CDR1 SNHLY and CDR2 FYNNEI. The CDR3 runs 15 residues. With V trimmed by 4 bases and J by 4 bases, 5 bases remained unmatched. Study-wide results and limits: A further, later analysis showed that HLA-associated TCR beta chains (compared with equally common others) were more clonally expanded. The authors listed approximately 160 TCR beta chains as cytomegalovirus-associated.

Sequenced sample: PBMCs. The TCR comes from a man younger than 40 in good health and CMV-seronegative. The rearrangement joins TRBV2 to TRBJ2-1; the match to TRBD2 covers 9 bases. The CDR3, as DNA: TGTGCCAGCAGTGCCCCTAGCGGGGAGTACAATGAGCAGTTCTTC. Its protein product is CASSAPSGEYNEQFF.